One and the same sample provided the 20 T cell receptor beta chains below, sequenced in a study of cytomegalovirus exposure and HLA in healthy donors. Primers: 60 Vbeta forward and 13 Jbeta reverse. Data came from immunoSEQ multiplex PCR; TCRdb stores just in-frame clones and leaves some out. In the table there are roughly 170,000 clones, more than 65% of which are singletons. Sequenced input: PBMCs. The receptors stem from a girl aged 2 to 10 in good health and CMV-seropositive.

The CDR3 here is CASSSGTGDNEQFF. The CDR3 region has the DNA TGTGCCAGCAGCTCCGGGACAGGGGACAATGAGCAGTTCTTC. This chain links TRBV27 with TRBJ2-1; 10 bases are a match to TRBD1. Germline assignment: CDR1 MNHEY and CDR2 SMNVEV (reference sequence). This CDR3 contains 14 residues. The V gene end was trimmed by 6 bases and the J gene end by 5 bases; junction bases not matched to a gene: 4.

The V call is TRBV5-1, the J call TRBJ2-1; no reliable D call. CDR3 size: 15 residues. Trimming shortened V by 6 bases and J by 0 bases, and 13 bases separated the two germline ends. Looked up from germline, CDR1 is SGHRS and CDR2 is YFSETQ. DNA of the CDR3: TGCGCCAGCAATCGAGGCCAAAACTCCTACAATGAGCAGTTCTTC. This translates into CASNRGQNSYNEQFF. Drawing the rest from reference TRBV5-1 and TRBJ2-1, the complete variable domain is KAGVTQTPRYLIKTRGQQVTLSCSPISGHRSVSWYQQTPGQGLQFLFEYFSETQRNKGNFPGRFSGRQFSNSRSEMNVSTLELGDSALYLCASNRGQNSYNEQFFGPGTRLTVL.

V is TRBV19 and J is TRBJ1-5; 10 nucleotides align to TRBD1. The CDR3 consists of 16 residues. Germline V CDR1 and CDR2: LNHDA, SQIVND (reference sequence). Germline trimming cut 9 bases from V and 2 bases from J; bases unmatched to any gene: 10. The CDR3 here is CASQREGTGGNQPQHF. The CDR3, as DNA: TGTGCCAGCCAGAGGGAAGGGACAGGGGGCAATCAGCCCCAGCATTTT.

This clone has more than one count but fewer than ten. The rearrangement links TRBV5-6 to TRBJ2-3, with 7 positions matching TRBD1. Germline values: CDR1 SGHDT, CDR2 YYEEEE. The CDR3 is 15 residues long. V dropped 3 bases and J dropped 2; count of bases not matched to a gene: 6. The CDR3 here is CASSYPGQHTDTQYF. The CDR3 nucleotides are TGTGCCAGCAGCTATCCGGGACAGCACACAGATACGCAGTATTTT.

The chain joins TRBV5-1 to TRBJ2-1; perhaps TRBD2 as D (6 bases). V was shortened by 2 bases and J by 0 bases, with 12 bases between the two germline ends. Germline V lookup: CDR1 SGHRS, CDR2 YFSETQ. The CDR3 spans 16 residues. CDR3 coding DNA: TGCGCCAGCAGCTTTTCTAGCGCAAGCTCCTACAATGAGCAGTTCTTC. Encoded protein: CASSFSSASSYNEQFF.

The chain employs TRBV5-4 and TRBJ2-3; 11 bases match TRBD1. Per germline, CDR1 SGHNT and CDR2 YYREEE (reference sequence). CDR3 length equals 17 residues. The ends lost 2 bases at V and 1 base at J; junction bases unmatched: 6. In nucleotides, the CDR3 is TGTGCCAGCAGCTTAGCTGGGACAGGGGGAGGCACAGATACGCAGTATTTT. Encoded protein: CASSLAGTGGGTDTQYF.

The chain combines TRBV4-2 with TRBJ2-5; TRBD1 is a possible D gene (5 bases). The CDR3 length is 16 residues. V lost 0 bases and J lost 5, with 16 bases in between. The V gene's germline CDR1 is LGHNA and CDR2 YNFKEQ. CDR3 nucleotide sequence: TGTGCCAGCAGCCAAGATCAAGGGGTTAAGGGCGAGACCCAGTACTTC. This encodes CASSQDQGVKGETQYF.

The chain joins TRBV15 to TRBJ2-7; TRBD1 matches 7 bases. Germline V gene data show CDR1 as LNHNV and CDR2 as YYDKDF (reference sequence). This CDR3 contains 17 residues. J gave up 0 bases and V 3 bases, and 11 bases lay outside the gene matches. Written as DNA, the CDR3 is TGTGCCACCAGCAGGAGGGGGAGACAGGGCTTCTCCTACGAGCAGTACTTC. Translated, it gives CATSRRGRQGFSYEQYF.

The chain combines TRBV19 with TRBJ2-7; TRBD1 agrees at 8 bases. Germline CDR1 is LNHDA and CDR2 is SQIVND (reference sequence). The ends lost 6 bases at V and 3 bases at J; junction bases unmatched: 1. The CDR3 extends over 12 amino acids. DNA of the CDR3: TGTGCCAGTAGCGGACAGGGCTACGAGCAGTACTTC. Protein product: CASSGQGYEQYF.

The V gene is TRBV11-2, the J gene TRBJ1-1, with TRBD1 as a possible D gene (5 bases). Germline CDR1 is SGHAT and CDR2 is FQNNGV. With 5 bases removed from V and 10 bases from J, the gap between germline ends came to 23 bases. The CDR3 totals 15 residues. The CDR3 DNA sequence: TGTGCCAGCAGCCGAACCGGTGGGGCCTCATCGGGAGCTTTCTTT. Translating it yields CASSRTGGASSGAFF.

The rearrangement links TRBV7-6 to TRBJ1-2; D gene uncertain. Germline-derived CDR1 and CDR2 are SGHVS and FNYEAQ. This CDR3 spans 12 amino acids. The V end was cut by 1 base, the J end by 7 bases, with 7 bases between. The CDR3, as DNA: TGTGCCAGCAGCTTAGGCGATTCTGGCTACACCTTC. Protein product: CASSLGDSGYTF.

The chain is built from TRBV27 and TRBJ1-6; TRBD1 agrees at 9 bases. Germline-derived CDR1 and CDR2 are MNHEY and SMNVEV (reference sequence). V lost 6 bases to trimming and J lost 7 bases; unmatched junction nucleotides: 7. There are 15 residues in the CDR3. The CDR3 reads CASRETGTGNSPLHF. CDR3 nucleotides: TGTGCCAGCAGGGAGACCGGGACAGGGAATTCACCCCTCCACTTT.

This rearrangement joins TRBV6-5 to TRBJ2-1, with 8 nucleotides matching TRBD2. Unmatched junction bases numbered 9, after V lost 4 bases and J lost 4 bases. CDR3 length equals 16 residues. Germline assignment: CDR1 MNHEY and CDR2 SVGAGI. For the CDR3, the DNA is TGTGCCAGCAGTTTGGTGGCGGGAGGATTATACAATGAGCAGTTCTTC. Its translation is CASSLVAGGLYNEQFF.

The rearrangement links TRBV5-4 to TRBJ2-6, with a weak D call TRBD1 (5 bases). The CDR3 runs to 15 residues. Germline assignment: CDR1 SGHNT and CDR2 YYREEE (reference sequence). With 2 bases removed from V and 5 bases from J, the gap between germline ends came to 11 bases. The CDR3 loop reads CASSFGTGRANVLTF. The CDR3 region has the DNA TGTGCCAGCAGCTTCGGCACAGGCCGGGCCAACGTCCTGACTTTC.

This chain connects TRBV30 to TRBJ1-1; the D gene is possibly TRBD1 (6 bases). CDR1 is GTSNPN and CDR2 is SVGIG in the germline V gene (reference sequence). The CDR3 is made up of 15 amino acids. Trimming cost V 0 bases and J 1 base, with 12 bases left between them. CDR3 in amino acids: CAWSVGDRPNTEAFF. The CDR3 nucleotides are TGTGCCTGGAGTGTAGGAGACAGGCCGAACACTGAAGCTTTCTTT.

This clone was observed a single time. This chain joins TRBV25-1 and TRBJ2-1; 8 bases are shared with TRBD1. After removal of 1 base from V and 7 bases from J, the junction contained 12 bases not matched to a gene. This CDR3 contains 17 residues. CDR1 and CDR2 (germline): MGHDK, SYGVNS. The CDR3 DNA follows: TGTGCCAGCAGTGAATTGGTTGGTCAGGGGGCGAAGAATGAGCAGTTCTTC. It encodes CASSELVGQGAKNEQFF.

The J gene is TRBJ2-1, the V gene TRBV25-1, with 8 bases matching TRBD2. Germline V gene sequence: CDR1 MGHDK, CDR2 SYGVNS. This CDR3 is built from 13 residues. Trimming took 5 bases from V and 6 from J; bases not matched to a gene: 3. CDR3 coding DNA: TGTGCCAGCAGTAGCGGGAGAAGCAATGAGCAGTTCTTC. Amino acid sequence: CASSSGRSNEQFF.

The rearrangement uses TRBV5-4 and TRBJ2-1; TRBD1 aligns across 10 bases. Germline CDR1 SGHNT, CDR2 YYREEE (reference sequence). Trimming cost V 8 bases and J 5 bases; bases outside gene matches: 4. This CDR3 has 13 residues. This CDR3 reads CARSGTGDNEQFF. CDR3 bases: TGTGCCAGGAGCGGGACAGGGGACAATGAGCAGTTCTTC.

The chain joins TRBV19 to TRBJ2-5; TRBD2 is a possible D gene (5 bases). This CDR3 region has 14 residues. Germline values: CDR1 LNHDA, CDR2 SQIVND (reference sequence). Deletions cut 1 base from V and 2 bases from J, with 8 bases between. The CDR3 DNA follows: TGTGCCAGTAGTATAGGGTCGGGGCAAGAGACCCAGTACTTC. It translates to CASSIGSGQETQYF.

The chain carries TRBV7-9 and TRBJ1-5; maybe TRBD1 (5 bases). The CDR3 has 15 residues. CDR1 is SEHNR, CDR2 FQNEAQ, per germline (reference sequence). V dropped 2 bases and J dropped 4 bases, with 12 bases sitting between them. CDR3 loop: CASSLRQKPNQPQHF. Here the CDR3 DNA reads TGTGCCAGCAGCTTAAGACAGAAACCTAATCAGCCCCAGCATTTT.